This T cell receptor (beta chain) was obtained from a study of blood T cell repertoires in COVID-19. Study summary: T cells, B-cell-depleted T cells, or PBMCs supplied cDNA or gDNA.

J was trimmed by 7 bases and V by 3 bases; bases with no gene match: 3. Germline loops: CDR1 SGHAT, CDR2 FQNNGV. This CDR3 has 13 residues. Authors' data handling: For nucleated cells, counts were estimated from reference gene primer amplification. Generated by immunoSEQ multiplex PCR, the TCRdb table keeps only in-frame clones and is missing some. The DNA was the basis for D and trimming; V, J and clone size are from that table. This sample yields 75,000 to 80,000 clones, of which about 88% are seen a single time; around 40% belongs to the top ten. Sequencing input: peripheral blood. The V gene is TRBV11-2, the J gene TRBJ2-1; 7 bases line up with TRBD2. The TCR comes from a human donor in a cohort sampled during active COVID-19. In nucleotides, the CDR3 is TGTGCCAGCAGCTTCACTAGCGCGAATGAGCAGTTCTTC. Encoded protein: CASSFTSANEQFF.